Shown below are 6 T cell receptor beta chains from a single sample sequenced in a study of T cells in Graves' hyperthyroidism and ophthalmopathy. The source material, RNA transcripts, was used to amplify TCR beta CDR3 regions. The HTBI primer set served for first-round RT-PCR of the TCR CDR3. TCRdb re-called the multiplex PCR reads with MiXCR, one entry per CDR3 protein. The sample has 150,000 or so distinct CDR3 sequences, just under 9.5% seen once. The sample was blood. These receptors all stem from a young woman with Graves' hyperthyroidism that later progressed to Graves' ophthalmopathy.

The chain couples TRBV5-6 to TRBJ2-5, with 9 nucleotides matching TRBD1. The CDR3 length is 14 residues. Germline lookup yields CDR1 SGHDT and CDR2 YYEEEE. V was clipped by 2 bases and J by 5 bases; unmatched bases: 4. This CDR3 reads CASSFGQGSETQYF. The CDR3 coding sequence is TGTGCCAGCAGCTTTGGACAGGGGAGCGAGACCCAGTACTTC. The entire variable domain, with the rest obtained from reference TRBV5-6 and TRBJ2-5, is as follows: DAGVTQSPTHLIKTRGQQVTLRCSPKSGHDTVSWYQQALGQGPQFIFQYYEEEERQRGNFPDRFSGHQFPNYSSELNVNALLLGDSALYLCASSFGQGSETQYFGPGTRLLVL.

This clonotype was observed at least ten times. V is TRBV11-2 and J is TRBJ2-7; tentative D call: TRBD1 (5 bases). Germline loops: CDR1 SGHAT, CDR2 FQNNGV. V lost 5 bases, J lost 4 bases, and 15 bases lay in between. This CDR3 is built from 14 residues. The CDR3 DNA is TGTGCCAGCAGCCCTACTACAAAGGGGTACGAGCAGTACTTC. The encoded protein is CASSPTTKGYEQYF.

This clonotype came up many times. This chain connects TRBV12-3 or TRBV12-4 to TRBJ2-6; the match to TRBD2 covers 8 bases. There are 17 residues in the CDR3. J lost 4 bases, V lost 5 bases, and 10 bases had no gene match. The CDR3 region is CASSPGGVRDGANVLTF. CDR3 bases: TGTGCCAGCAGTCCCGGGGGGGTTCGGGACGGGGCCAACGTCCTGACTTTC.

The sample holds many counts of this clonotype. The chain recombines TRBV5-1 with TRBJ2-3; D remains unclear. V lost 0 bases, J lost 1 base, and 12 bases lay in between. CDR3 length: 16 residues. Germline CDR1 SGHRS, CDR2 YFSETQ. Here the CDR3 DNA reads TGCGCCAGCAGCTTGGCCGGAGACTCACGCACAGATACGCAGTATTTT. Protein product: CASSLAGDSRTDTQYF.

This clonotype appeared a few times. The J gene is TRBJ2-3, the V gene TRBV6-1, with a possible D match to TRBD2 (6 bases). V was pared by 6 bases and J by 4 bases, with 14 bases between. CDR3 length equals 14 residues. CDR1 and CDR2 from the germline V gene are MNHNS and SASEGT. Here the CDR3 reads CASSSLTGADTQYF. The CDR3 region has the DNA TGTGCCAGCAGCTCCCTAACGGGGGCAGATACGCAGTATTTT.

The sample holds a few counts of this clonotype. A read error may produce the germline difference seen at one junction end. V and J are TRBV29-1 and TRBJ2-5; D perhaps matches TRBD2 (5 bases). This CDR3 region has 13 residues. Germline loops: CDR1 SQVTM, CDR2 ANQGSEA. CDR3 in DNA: TGCAGCGTGGAAGGACTTCCCAAAGAGACCCAGTACTTC. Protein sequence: CSVEGLPKETQYF.